This TCR beta chain stems from a study of T cell clones after liver transplantation. With 2 bases removed from V and 4 bases from J, the gap between germline ends came to 12 bases. Per the germline V gene, CDR1 is GTSNPN and CDR2 is SVGIG (reference sequence). The CDR3 sequence is 14 residues long. The method was immunoSEQ multiplex PCR; TCRdb's version includes in-frame clones alone and lacks a portion of them. The sample lists more than 95,000 clones; 82% were seen once. This specimen was CD4+ T cells from blood, taken before liver transplant. The clonotype comes from a human donor who received a liver transplant. This chain connects TRBV30 to TRBJ1-3; D is perhaps TRBD1 (5 bases). CDR3 sequence: CAWSPGIVGNTIYF. The CDR3 nucleotides are TGTGCCTGGAGTCCAGGGATTGTAGGAAACACCATATATTTT. The full variable domain, rest sourced from reference TRBV30 and TRBJ1-3, is SQTIHQWPATLVQPVGSPLSLECTVEGTSNPNLYWYRQAAGRGLQLLFYSVGIGQISSEVPQNLSASRPQDRQFILSSKKLLLSDSGFYLCAWSPGIVGNTIYFGEGSWLTVV.